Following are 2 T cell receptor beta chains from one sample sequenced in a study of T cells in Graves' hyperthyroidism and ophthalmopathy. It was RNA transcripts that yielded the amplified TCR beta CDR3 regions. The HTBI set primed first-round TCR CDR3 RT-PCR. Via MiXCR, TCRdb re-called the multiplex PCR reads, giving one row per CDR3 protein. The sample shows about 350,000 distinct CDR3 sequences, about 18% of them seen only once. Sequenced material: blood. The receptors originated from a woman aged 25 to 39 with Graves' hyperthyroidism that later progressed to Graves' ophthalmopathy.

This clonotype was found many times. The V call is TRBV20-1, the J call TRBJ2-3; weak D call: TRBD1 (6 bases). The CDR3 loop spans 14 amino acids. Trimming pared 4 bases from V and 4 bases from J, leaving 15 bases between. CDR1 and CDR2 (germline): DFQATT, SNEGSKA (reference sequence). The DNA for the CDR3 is TGCAGTGCTACGGACAGTTTCCGACCAGATACGCAGTATTTT. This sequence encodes CSATDSFRPDTQYF.

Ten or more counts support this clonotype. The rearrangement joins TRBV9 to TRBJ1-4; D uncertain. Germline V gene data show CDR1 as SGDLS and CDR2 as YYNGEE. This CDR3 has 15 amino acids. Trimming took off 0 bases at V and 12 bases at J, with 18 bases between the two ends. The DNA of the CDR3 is TGTGCCAGCAGCGTAGTGGCAGGTTACCATTGGGAACTGTTTTTT. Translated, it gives CASSVVAGYHWELFF.